A selection of T cell receptor beta chains follows, all from one sample in a study of cytomegalovirus exposure and HLA in healthy donors. The method was immunoSEQ multiplex PCR; TCRdb's version includes in-frame clones alone and lacks a portion of them. The table has about 190,000 clones, 82% seen once; the top ten hold about 0.8%. Sequencing used PBMCs. The receptor set was obtained from a young woman in good health and CMV-seronegative. Each CDR3 is given with its conserved first and last residue. A D gene is named only where the DNA matches it firmly. Only part of the rows carry a size: once, few, many, or a class if the clone is expanded.

J gene: TRBJ2-3
clone size: .
V gene: TRBV5-4
D gene: TRBD2
CDR3 protein: CASSLVGLAGGSDTQYF
CDR3 DNA: TGTGCCAGCAGCTTGGTGGGACTAGCGGGAGGTTCAGATACGCAGTATTTT

J gene: TRBJ2-5
clone size: .
V gene: TRBV5-1
D gene: TRBD2
CDR3 protein: CASSESTSGQETQYF
CDR3 DNA: TGCGCCAGCAGCGAATCGACTAGCGGACAAGAGACCCAGTACTTC

J gene: TRBJ2-5
clone size: .
V gene: TRBV27
D gene: .
CDR3 protein: CASSTRDQETQYF
CDR3 DNA: TGTGCCAGCAGTACCCGGGACCAAGAGACCCAGTACTTC

J gene: TRBJ2-7
clone size: .
V gene: TRBV5-1
D gene: TRBD1
CDR3 protein: CASSSGQALTYEQYF
CDR3 DNA: TGCGCCAGCAGCTCTGGACAGGCTCTAACCTACGAGCAGTACTTC

J gene: TRBJ2-7
clone size: .
V gene: TRBV19
D gene: TRBD2
CDR3 protein: CASSQIAGEQYF
CDR3 DNA: TGTGCCAGTAGTCAAATAGCGGGCGAGCAGTACTTC

J gene: TRBJ1-1
clone size: .
V gene: TRBV5-1
D gene: TRBD1
CDR3 protein: CASSLWTGPNTEAFF
CDR3 DNA: TGCGCCAGCAGCCTCTGGACAGGGCCGAACACTGAAGCTTTCTTT

J gene: TRBJ1-3
clone size: .
V gene: TRBV5-1
D gene: TRBD1
CDR3 protein: CASSPTGDGNTIYF
CDR3 DNA: TGCGCCAGCAGCCCGACAGGGGACGGAAACACCATATATTTT

J gene: TRBJ1-1
clone size: .
V gene: TRBV19
D gene: .
CDR3 protein: CASSITSAGTEAFF
CDR3 DNA: TGTGCCAGTAGTATCACATCCGCTGGCACTGAAGCTTTCTTT

J gene: TRBJ2-7
clone size: .
V gene: TRBV7-2
D gene: TRBD2
CDR3 protein: CASSLGLAGGSQYF
CDR3 DNA: TGTGCCAGCAGCTTAGGGCTAGCGGGAGGCAGTCAGTACTTC

J gene: TRBJ2-7
clone size: .
V gene: TRBV29-1
D gene: .
CDR3 protein: CSVHRTEGGYEQYF
CDR3 DNA: TGCAGCGTTCACCGGACCGAAGGGGGATACGAGCAGTACTTC

J gene: TRBJ1-2
clone size: few
V gene: TRBV4-1
D gene: TRBD1
CDR3 protein: CASSQDRSADRGKDGYTF
CDR3 DNA: TGCGCCAGCAGCCAAGATCGCTCGGCCGACAGGGGGAAAGATGGCTACACCTTC

J gene: TRBJ2-7
clone size: .
V gene: TRBV5-1
D gene: .
CDR3 protein: CASSLASSTNHEQYF
CDR3 DNA: TGCGCCAGCAGCTTGGCCTCCTCAACTAACCACGAGCAGTACTTC

J gene: TRBJ2-3
clone size: .
V gene: TRBV27
D gene: .
CDR3 protein: CASSSSRGGTDTQYF
CDR3 DNA: TGTGCCAGCAGTTCCTCCCGGGGTGGCACAGATACGCAGTATTTT

J gene: TRBJ1-1
clone size: .
V gene: TRBV10-3
D gene: .
CDR3 protein: CAISELQGEGTEAFF
CDR3 DNA: TGTGCCATCAGTGAGCTACAGGGTGAGGGCACTGAAGCTTTCTTT

J gene: TRBJ2-3
clone size: once
V gene: TRBV2
D gene: TRBD2
CDR3 protein: CASSPPGTSGRGTDTQYF
CDR3 DNA: TGTGCCAGCAGTCCCCCCGGGACTAGCGGGAGGGGAACAGATACGCAGTATTTT

J gene: TRBJ2-5
clone size: .
V gene: TRBV27
D gene: TRBD2
CDR3 protein: CASSSTSGGVFETQYF
CDR3 DNA: TGTGCCAGCAGTTCGACTAGCGGGGGGGTGTTTGAGACCCAGTACTTC

J gene: TRBJ1-2
clone size: .
V gene: TRBV15
D gene: TRBD1
CDR3 protein: CATSTEGQGAIGYTF
CDR3 DNA: TGTGCCACCAGCACAGAGGGACAGGGGGCGATTGGCTACACCTTC

J gene: TRBJ1-2
clone size: .
V gene: TRBV7-9
D gene: .
CDR3 protein: CASSLDSYGYTF
CDR3 DNA: TGTGCCAGCAGCCTGGACAGCTATGGCTACACCTTC

J gene: TRBJ2-1
clone size: .
V gene: TRBV28
D gene: .
CDR3 protein: CASSPSSAGRDEQFF
CDR3 DNA: TGTGCCAGCAGTCCGTCTAGCGCTGGACGTGATGAGCAGTTCTTC

J gene: TRBJ2-7
clone size: once
V gene: TRBV7-2
D gene: .
CDR3 protein: CASRNSQGPSYEQYF
CDR3 DNA: TGTGCCAGCAGAAATAGTCAGGGTCCCTCCTACGAGCAGTACTTC

J gene: TRBJ2-1
clone size: .
V gene: TRBV6-5
D gene: TRBD2
CDR3 protein: CASSHLAGGPGEQFF
CDR3 DNA: TGTGCCAGCAGCCACCTAGCGGGAGGGCCGGGTGAGCAGTTCTTC

J gene: TRBJ1-2
clone size: .
V gene: TRBV19
D gene: .
CDR3 protein: CASIGYTF
CDR3 DNA: TGTGCCAGTATAGGCTACACCTTC

J gene: TRBJ2-3
clone size: .
V gene: TRBV27
D gene: .
CDR3 protein: CASSPSLTRGWTDTQYF
CDR3 DNA: TGTGCCAGCAGTCCGTCGCTGACCCGGGGGTGGACAGATACGCAGTATTTT

J gene: TRBJ2-3
clone size: once
V gene: TRBV6-1
D gene: TRBD2
CDR3 protein: CASSEVTSGDTQYF
CDR3 DNA: TGTGCCAGCAGTGAAGTGACTAGCGGGGATACGCAGTATTTT

J gene: TRBJ2-7
clone size: .
V gene: TRBV28
D gene: .
CDR3 protein: CASSAGTQIYEQYF
CDR3 DNA: TGTGCCAGCAGTGCCGGGACTCAAATATACGAGCAGTACTTC

J gene: TRBJ2-1
clone size: .
V gene: TRBV21-1
D gene: .
CDR3 protein: CASSKTLGLANNEQFF
CDR3 DNA: TGTGCCAGCAGCAAAACCCTGGGACTAGCAAACAATGAGCAGTTCTTC

J gene: TRBJ2-5
clone size: .
V gene: TRBV6-1
D gene: TRBD2
CDR3 protein: CGTAPRGGAETQYF
CDR3 DNA: TGTGGAACGGCGCCCCGGGGGGGCGCGGAGACCCAGTACTTC

J gene: TRBJ2-1
clone size: .
V gene: TRBV7-9
D gene: TRBD2
CDR3 protein: CASTPPSGAYNEQFF
CDR3 DNA: TGTGCCAGCACCCCCCCCAGCGGGGCGTACAATGAGCAGTTCTTC

J gene: TRBJ1-5
clone size: .
V gene: TRBV19
D gene: .
CDR3 protein: CASSMRENNQPQHF
CDR3 DNA: TGTGCCAGTAGTATGAGAGAAAACAATCAGCCCCAGCATTTT

J gene: TRBJ2-7
clone size: once
V gene: TRBV25-1
D gene: .
CDR3 protein: CASSDSRVSYEQYF
CDR3 DNA: TGTGCCAGCAGTGACTCCAGGGTTTCCTACGAGCAGTACTTC

J gene: TRBJ1-1
clone size: .
V gene: TRBV11-2
D gene: .
CDR3 protein: CASSLRWGTLPEAFF
CDR3 DNA: TGTGCCAGCAGCTTAAGGTGGGGGACTCTACCTGAAGCTTTCTTT

J gene: TRBJ2-7
clone size: .
V gene: TRBV7-4
D gene: .
CDR3 protein: CASSLFWADLTASSYEQYF
CDR3 DNA: TGTGCCAGCAGCTTATTTTGGGCAGATTTAACCGCCTCCTCCTACGAGCAGTACTTC

J gene: TRBJ2-3
clone size: few
V gene: TRBV25-1
D gene: TRBD2
CDR3 protein: CASGWGEGSTQYF
CDR3 DNA: TGTGCCAGCGGATGGGGGGAGGGGAGTACGCAGTATTTT

J gene: TRBJ2-1
clone size: .
V gene: TRBV6-1
D gene: TRBD2
CDR3 protein: CASSDPGLGAEQFF
CDR3 DNA: TGTGCCAGCAGTGACCCGGGACTAGGTGCTGAGCAGTTCTTC

J gene: TRBJ2-7
clone size: .
V gene: TRBV15
D gene: TRBD2
CDR3 protein: CATSTSGRAIYEQYF
CDR3 DNA: TGTGCCACCAGCACAAGCGGGAGGGCCATCTACGAGCAGTACTTC

J gene: TRBJ2-3
clone size: .
V gene: TRBV7-2
D gene: TRBD2
CDR3 protein: CASSSLTSGPDTQYF
CDR3 DNA: TGTGCCAGCAGCTCACTGACTAGCGGGCCAGATACGCAGTATTTT

J gene: TRBJ2-3
clone size: .
V gene: TRBV29-1
D gene: .
CDR3 protein: CSVEGQAGTDTQYF
CDR3 DNA: TGCAGCGTTGAAGGACAGGCTGGCACAGATACGCAGTATTTT

J gene: TRBJ2-1
clone size: .
V gene: TRBV28
D gene: TRBD1
CDR3 protein: CASRLNRGPTSYNEQFF
CDR3 DNA: TGTGCCAGCAGACTTAACAGGGGCCCTACTAGTTACAATGAGCAGTTCTTC

J gene: TRBJ2-5
clone size: .
V gene: TRBV6-6
D gene: TRBD1
CDR3 protein: CASLRDRVLHETQYF
CDR3 DNA: TGTGCCAGCTTACGGGACAGAGTATTACATGAGACCCAGTACTTC

J gene: TRBJ2-7
clone size: .
V gene: TRBV10-2
D gene: TRBD1
CDR3 protein: CASGAGGAYEQYF
CDR3 DNA: TGCGCCAGCGGGGCAGGGGGCGCGTACGAGCAGTACTTC

J gene: TRBJ1-3
clone size: medium-sized
V gene: TRBV5-1
D gene: TRBD1
CDR3 protein: CASSFTGGGGNTIYF
CDR3 DNA: TGCGCCAGCAGCTTTACAGGGGGAGGTGGAAACACCATATATTTT

J gene: TRBJ2-1
clone size: .
V gene: TRBV9
D gene: TRBD2
CDR3 protein: CASSVGLAGESSVYNEQFF
CDR3 DNA: TGTGCCAGCAGCGTAGGACTAGCGGGAGAATCGTCAGTCTACAATGAGCAGTTCTTC

J gene: TRBJ1-3
clone size: .
V gene: TRBV6-1
D gene: TRBD1
CDR3 protein: CASTRDSLPGNTIYF
CDR3 DNA: TGTGCCAGCACCCGGGACAGCCTCCCTGGAAACACCATATATTTT

J gene: TRBJ2-7
clone size: .
V gene: TRBV4-2
D gene: .
CDR3 protein: CASSQDLSYEQYF
CDR3 DNA: TGTGCCAGCAGCCAAGACCTATCCTACGAGCAGTACTTC